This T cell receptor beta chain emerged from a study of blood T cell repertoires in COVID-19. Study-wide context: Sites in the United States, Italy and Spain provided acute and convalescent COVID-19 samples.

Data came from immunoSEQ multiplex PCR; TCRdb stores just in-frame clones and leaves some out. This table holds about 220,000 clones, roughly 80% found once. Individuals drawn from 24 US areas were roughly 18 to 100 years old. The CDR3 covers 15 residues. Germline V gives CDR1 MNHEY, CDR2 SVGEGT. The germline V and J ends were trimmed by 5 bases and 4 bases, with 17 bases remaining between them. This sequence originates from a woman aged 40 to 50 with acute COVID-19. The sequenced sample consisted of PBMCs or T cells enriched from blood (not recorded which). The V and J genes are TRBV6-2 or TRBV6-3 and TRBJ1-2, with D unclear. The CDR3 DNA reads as TGTGCCAGCAGTACTATGGACCGCGCGGGCTATGGCTACACCTTC. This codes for CASSTMDRAGYGYTF.